This is a list of T cell receptor beta chains from one sample in a study of neoadjuvant anti-PD-1 for oral cavity cancer. Libraries were prepared by immunoSEQ multiplex PCR; TCRdb keeps only in-frame clonotypes and omits some of them. The data hold some 22,000 clones, with about 27% observed a single time. Sequencing was performed on tumor tissue, taken after nivolumab (anti-PD-1) treatment. All receptors come from a person aged 35-79 years with oral cavity squamous cell carcinoma. CDR3s include the opening cysteine and the closing phenylalanine or tryptophan. D genes are given only for firm matches. Not all rows give a size; the values are once, few, many and, for expanded clones, a class.

clone size | D gene | J gene | V gene | CDR3 DNA | CDR3 protein
medium-sized | TRBD1 | TRBJ1-6 | TRBV5-1 | TGCGCCAGCAGCTTGGAGGGGGACAGGCCACTCCACTTT | CASSLEGDRPLHF
few | NA | TRBJ2-7 | TRBV7-9 | TGTGCCAGCAGCTTATTGGCGGGGGCCACCTACGAGCAGTACTTC | CASSLLAGATYEQYF
NA | TRBD2 | TRBJ2-1 | TRBV10-3 | TGTGCCATCAGAGAACTAGCGGGAGTCTTCGATGAGCAGTTCTTC | CAIRELAGVFDEQFF
NA | NA | TRBJ2-6 | TRBV19 | TGTGCCACGGCTCCCTCTGGGGCCAACGTCCTGACTTTC | CATAPSGANVLTF
few | NA | TRBJ2-7 | TRBV11-1 | TGTGCCAGCAGCTCCCAGTTAGAAGCCGAGCAGTACTTC | CASSSQLEAEQYF
many | NA | TRBJ1-2 | TRBV11-2 | TGTGCCAGCAGCTTAAGGCAATCGGATGGCTACACCTTC | CASSLRQSDGYTF
NA | TRBD1 | TRBJ1-1 | TRBV7-9 | TGTGCCAGCAGCTTAGCTGGAGGGGGCATTACTGAAGCTTTCTTT | CASSLAGGGITEAFF
NA | NA | TRBJ1-3 | TRBV7-8 | TGTGCCAGCAGCTTAGAGGCCGGAAACTCTGGAAACACCATATATTTT | CASSLEAGNSGNTIYF
NA | NA | TRBJ1-1 | TRBV11-2 | TGTGCCAGCAGCTACCCACCCCAGAGGAACACTGAAGCTTTCTTT | CASSYPPQRNTEAFF
few | NA | TRBJ2-5 | TRBV2 | TGTGCCAGCAGTGACCCAGAGACCCAGTACTTC | CASSDPETQYF
many | NA | TRBJ1-2 | TRBV7-9 | TGTGCCAGCGCAAGTAACTATGGCTACACCTTC | CASASNYGYTF
many | NA | TRBJ2-1 | TRBV5-4 | TGTGCCAGCAGCTTTAACGCCCGTAATGAGCAGTTCTTC | CASSFNARNEQFF
NA | NA | TRBJ2-7 | TRBV10-2 | TGCGCCAGCAGTGAGCTTGCGCGAGAGCAGTACTTC | CASSELAREQYF
few | NA | TRBJ2-7 | TRBV7-9 | TGTGCCAGCAGCTTAGCGCACAGCTCCTACGAGCAGTACTTC | CASSLAHSSYEQYF
few | NA | TRBJ1-1 | TRBV11-1 | TGTGCCAGCAGCTTAAGGAGGGGGACTGAAGCTTTCTTT | CASSLRRGTEAFF
NA | NA | TRBJ1-5 | TRBV5-5 | TGTGCCAGCAGCTTGGACAGAAATAGCAATCAGCCCCAGCATTTT | CASSLDRNSNQPQHF
few | NA | TRBJ2-3 | TRBV4-2 | TGTGCCAGCAGCCAAGACAGGGGAGCAGATACGCAGTATTTT | CASSQDRGADTQYF
NA | NA | TRBJ1-3 | TRBV7-9 | TGTGCCAGCAGCGACCTAGGAAACACCATATATTTT | CASSDLGNTIYF
few | NA | TRBJ2-7 | TRBV7-3 | TGTGCCAGCAGCTTAAGTCGGGTGGCATCTACCTACGAGCAGTACTTC | CASSLSRVASTYEQYF
NA | NA | TRBJ1-6 | TRBV11-2 | TGTGCCAGCAGACACCATTCGGGAACTAATTCACCCCTCCACTTT | CASRHHSGTNSPLHF
NA | NA | TRBJ1-1 | TRBV28 | TGTGCCAGCAGTTTATTGGGGACTGAAGCTTTCTTT | CASSLLGTEAFF
NA | NA | TRBJ1-2 | TRBV6-6 | TGTGCCAGCAGCCCCATATCACTCAGGGACTATGGCTACACCTTC | CASSPISLRDYGYTF
NA | NA | TRBJ1-3 | TRBV7-9 | TGTGCCAGCAGCTTAAACGATGGGAACACCATATATTTT | CASSLNDGNTIYF
few | NA | TRBJ1-2 | TRBV15 | TGTGCCACCAGCAGAGATGCGGGTTCATCCACCTTC | CATSRDAGSSTF
NA | TRBD1 | TRBJ1-4 | TRBV15 | TGTGCCACCAGCGGACCGACAGGGGCTAATGAAAAACTGTTTTTT | CATSGPTGANEKLFF
few | NA | TRBJ1-2 | TRBV9 | TGTGCCAGCAGCCCTCCTACAGGGATCTCGTATGGCTACACCTTC | CASSPPTGISYGYTF
NA | TRBD2 | TRBJ2-1 | TRBV4-1 | TGCGCCAGCAGCCAAGGTTTAGCTCTAGCGGGGCTCTCCTACAATGAGCAGTTCTTC | CASSQGLALAGLSYNEQFF
NA | NA | TRBJ1-5 | TRBV6-5 | TGTGCCAGCAGGAGGACGGGGCGCAATCAGCCCCAGCATTTT | CASRRTGRNQPQHF
few | NA | TRBJ1-4 | TRBV5-4 | TGTGCCAGCAGCTTTGGGGGGGCACTTAATGAAAAACTGTTTTTT | CASSFGGALNEKLFF
few | TRBD2 | TRBJ2-1 | TRBV11-3 | TGTGCCAGCAGCAAAGGGACTAGCGGGACCTCCTACAATGAGCAGTTCTTC | CASSKGTSGTSYNEQFF
NA | NA | TRBJ2-3 | TRBV19 | TGTGCCAGTCAGGGACCATTAGACACAGATACGCAGTATTTT | CASQGPLDTDTQYF
many | NA | TRBJ2-3 | TRBV7-9 | TGTGCCAGCAGCCAAGGGCTCTCCCTGGATACGCAGTATTTT | CASSQGLSLDTQYF
NA | NA | TRBJ2-1 | TRBV7-3 | TGTGCCAGCAGCTCCCCGCCCTCGGGGAATGAGCAGTTCTTC | CASSSPPSGNEQFF
few | NA | TRBJ2-7 | TRBV21-1 | TGTGCCAGCAGCATAAAAGCCCTCAGCTCCTACGAGCAGTACTTC | CASSIKALSSYEQYF
few | NA | TRBJ2-6 | TRBV6-1 | TGTGCCAGCAGTGACTCCCTGAATGCCAACGTCCTGACTTTC | CASSDSLNANVLTF
many | NA | TRBJ2-3 | TRBV30 | TGTGCCTGGAGTGTAGCCGGCGGTTCCACAGATACGCAGTATTTT | CAWSVAGGSTDTQYF
NA | NA | TRBJ2-7 | TRBV9 | TGTGCCAGCAGCGTAGACAGCCAACTGAGGGAGCAGTACTTC | CASSVDSQLREQYF
few | TRBD1 | TRBJ1-1 | TRBV7-6 | TGTGCCAGCAGCCCCAGCGGGGACAGGGAGAACACTGAAGCTTTCTTT | CASSPSGDRENTEAFF
few | NA | TRBJ1-1 | TRBV5-4 | TGTGCCAGCAGCTCGGGGAGGGGCCGTGACACTGAAGCTTTCTTT | CASSSGRGRDTEAFF
NA | NA | TRBJ1-1 | TRBV28 | TGTGCCAGCAGTTTCTCGGACACTGAAGCTTTCTTT | CASSFSDTEAFF
few | NA | TRBJ2-7 | TRBV30 | TGTGCCTGGAGTCCCAAGGGGGGGGTCCTCCACGAGCAGTACTTC | CAWSPKGGVLHEQYF
NA | NA | TRBJ1-2 | TRBV13 | TGTGCCCCACTGACGCGGCAGGGATTAGGTGGCTACACCTTC | CAPLTRQGLGGYTF
NA | TRBD1 | TRBJ1-2 | TRBV27 | TGTGCCAGCAGTCGACAAGGACAGGGGGTGGAATCCTATGGCTACACCTTC | CASSRQGQGVESYGYTF
NA | NA | TRBJ2-6 | TRBV9 | TGTGCCAGCAGCGTAGCGCGGGCGGGGGCCAACGTCCTGACTTTC | CASSVARAGANVLTF
NA | NA | TRBJ2-3 | TRBV5-8 | TGTGCCAGCAGTCTCAGGGAACCAGATACGCAGTATTTT | CASSLREPDTQYF
few | NA | TRBJ1-2 | TRBV27 | TGTGCCAGCAGGGGTCCCCTCTATGGCTACACCTTC | CASRGPLYGYTF
NA | NA | TRBJ2-7 | TRBV11-1 | TGTGCCAGCAGCTTGGACAACTACGAGCAGTACTTC | CASSLDNYEQYF
NA | NA | TRBJ2-2 | TRBV7-8 | TGTGCCAGCAGCTCGGTGAACACCGGGGAGCTGTTTTTT | CASSSVNTGELFF
few | TRBD2 | TRBJ2-5 | TRBV5-4 | TGTGCCAGCAGCTTGGATCTAGGGACTAGCGGGAGAATCGGGGAGACCCAGTACTTC | CASSLDLGTSGRIGETQYF
NA | TRBD2 | TRBJ2-1 | TRBV5-1 | TGCGCCAGCAGCTTGACTAGCGGGGGGACCAACAATGAGCAGTTCTTC | CASSLTSGGTNNEQFF